Sequencing of this T cell receptor beta chain was carried out in a study of chemoradiotherapy in HPV16-positive cancers. Assay used: immunoSEQ multiplex PCR; TCRdb lists only in-frame clones, some missing. Among about 3,000 clones listed, roughly 78% were seen once. General study findings and limits: Non-HPV-specific T cells did not expand in tumors during treatment, whereas candidate HPV-specific clones and E7-related motifs did.

Repertoires were sampled repeatedly during chemoradiotherapy. On this clone itself: Its antigen is as yet unknown.

The CDR3 extends over 15 amino acids. V dropped 2 bases and J dropped 7 bases, with 12 bases sitting between them. The germline V gene encodes CDR1 MGHRA and CDR2 YSYEKL. This TCR came from a human donor with HPV-associated anogenital cancer. The chain recombines TRBV4-1 with TRBJ1-6; TRBD1 is a possible D gene (5 bases). Sample acquisition took place from a patient who underwent chemoradiotherapy. The CDR3, as DNA: TGCGCCAGCAGCCAAATGGGGGACCCCAATTCACCCCTCCACTTT. This encodes CASSQMGDPNSPLHF.